These T cell receptor beta chains were read from a single sample in a study of CD8 T cells in ankylosing spondylitis. TCRdb reprocessed the 5' RACE reads with MiXCR, giving one entry per CDR3 protein. The sample lists about 440,000 distinct CDR3 sequences; approximately 17% were seen once. The sequenced sample consisted of blood, either unsorted or a sorted T cell fraction (not recorded which). These TCRs come from a male donor with ankylosing spondylitis. Both conserved end residues are part of each CDR3. A D gene is named only where the DNA matches it firmly. Clone size appears in some rows only: once, few, many, or a class for an expanded clone.

d_call	j_call	clone_size	v_call	cdr3_nt	cdr3_aa
NA	TRBJ2-3	NA	TRBV20-1	TGCAGTGCTAGTTTTCCGGGAAAGAGCACAGATACGCAGTATTTT	CSASFPGKSTDTQYF
NA	TRBJ2-1	NA	TRBV28	TGTGCCAGCAGTTTAACCTGGGAGAATGAGCAGTTCTTC	CASSLTWENEQFF
NA	TRBJ1-1	NA	TRBV2	TGTGCCAGCAGAGACTACGAGGGTATGAACACTGAAGCTTTCTTT	CASRDYEGMNTEAFF
TRBD2	TRBJ2-2	NA	TRBV20-1	TGCAGTGCTAGAGCGGGGACTACCCTCGGGGAGCTGTTTTTT	CSARAGTTLGELFF
NA	TRBJ1-3	NA	TRBV27	TGTGCCAGCAGTGTGCAGTCGGGAAACACCATATATTTT	CASSVQSGNTIYF
NA	TRBJ1-2	many	TRBV12-3/TRBV12-4	TGTGCCAGCAGTCCCCGGGACTATGGCTACACCTTC	CASSPRDYGYTF
NA	TRBJ1-2	few	TRBV6-5	TGTGCCAGCAGAGACAAGTATGGCTACACCTTC	CASRDKYGYTF
NA	TRBJ2-1	NA	TRBV12-3/TRBV12-4	TGTGCCAGCACCGTTCGAGGGGACATTTGGTTCTTC	CASTVRGDIWFF
TRBD1	TRBJ1-2	few	TRBV5-1	TGCGCCAGCAGCTTGAGGCAGGGGGGCTTCGCTGGGAGTGGCTACACCTTC	CASSLRQGGFAGSGYTF
TRBD1	TRBJ2-1	many	TRBV5-1	TGCGCCAGCAGCCGAGCCGGGACAGGGAACAATGAGCAGTTCTTC	CASSRAGTGNNEQFF
NA	TRBJ1-4	NA	TRBV20-1	TGCAGCGCCGTTGATCAAGGGGTTAATGAAAAACTGTTTTTT	CSAVDQGVNEKLFF
TRBD2	TRBJ2-3	NA	TRBV6-5	TGTGCCAGCAGTTACGGGTTAGCGGGGACCACAGATACGCAGTATTTT	CASSYGLAGTTDTQYF
NA	TRBJ2-3	NA	TRBV7-2	TGTGCCAGCAGCTTTAAGGTGGGGGCAGATACGCAGTATTTT	CASSFKVGADTQYF
TRBD2	TRBJ2-3	few	TRBV5-1	TGCGCCAGCAGCACTTGGTCCGGGACTAGCGGAGATACGCAGTATTTT	CASSTWSGTSGDTQYF
NA	TRBJ2-7	many	TRBV12-3/TRBV12-4	TGTGCCAGCAGCGAAGGGTTGTACGAGCAGTACTTC	CASSEGLYEQYF
NA	TRBJ2-3	many	TRBV6-2/TRBV6-3	TGTGCCAGCAGTTACTCTACCCCGTCCTACACAGATACGCAGTATTTT	CASSYSTPSYTDTQYF
NA	TRBJ1-3	NA	TRBV7-2	TGTGCCAGCAGCAGCGGTCTATTGGGAAACACCATATATTTT	CASSSGLLGNTIYF
NA	TRBJ1-2	NA	TRBV6-5	TGTGCCAGCAGTTTCCTTCAGGGAAGGGGGTTCGGCTACACCTTC	CASSFLQGRGFGYTF
NA	TRBJ1-5	NA	TRBV6-2/TRBV6-3	TGTGCCACTCAAGGAACCCCGGTTAATCAGCCCCAGCATTTT	CATQGTPVNQPQHF
NA	TRBJ1-6	NA	TRBV6-5	TGTGCCAGCAGTTACGGGACCTCGGGGGCGCAGCTTCTCCACTTT	CASSYGTSGAQLLHF
TRBD2	TRBJ2-3	few	TRBV6-1	TGTGCCAGCAGTGTCCGGCGGGGGGGGGCAGATACGCAGTATTTT	CASSVRRGGADTQYF
TRBD2	TRBJ2-1	many	TRBV7-8	TGTGCCAGCAGCTTAGTAGCGGGGCTGACCCGGGGGTTAGACAATGAGCAGTTCTTC	CASSLVAGLTRGLDNEQFF
NA	TRBJ1-3	NA	TRBV12-3/TRBV12-4	TGTGCCAGCAGTTTAGCCACAGGTGTTCCCTCTGGAAACACCATATATTTT	CASSLATGVPSGNTIYF
NA	TRBJ2-2	NA	TRBV20-1	TGCAGTGCTAGGACGGGGGCGAACACCGGGGAGCTGTTTTTT	CSARTGANTGELFF
NA	TRBJ1-1	NA	TRBV29-1	TGCAGCGGCAGGGCCGGGAGGGACACTGAAGCTTTCTTT	CSGRAGRDTEAFF
TRBD2	TRBJ2-1	NA	TRBV20-1	TGCAGTGCTAGAGTGGAGACTAGCCCCAATGAGCAGTTCTTC	CSARVETSPNEQFF
NA	TRBJ2-1	NA	TRBV7-2	TGTGCCAGCAGCACCGGACTACCGGCCTACAATGAGCAGTTCTTC	CASSTGLPAYNEQFF
TRBD2	TRBJ2-1	few	TRBV24-1	TGTGCCACCAGTGATAGCGGGGGGTCCTACAATGAGCAGTTCTTC	CATSDSGGSYNEQFF
NA	TRBJ2-7	NA	TRBV20-1	TGCAGTGCTAGGCCAGGAACACAGGGATCTTTATCCTACGAGCAGTACTTC	CSARPGTQGSLSYEQYF
NA	TRBJ2-7	NA	TRBV20-1	TGCAGTGCTAGACCTCTCTCGGACAGAGCCTACGAGCAGTACTTC	CSARPLSDRAYEQYF
NA	TRBJ1-1	many	TRBV6-2/TRBV6-3	TGTGCCAGCAGTTACTCGAGGGCCCTCGGGGAAGCTTTCTTT	CASSYSRALGEAFF
NA	TRBJ2-3	few	TRBV20-1	TGCAGTGCTAGGACCCCGACAGGGACTCGCACAGATACGCAGTATTTT	CSARTPTGTRTDTQYF
TRBD1	TRBJ2-7	NA	TRBV5-5	TGTGCCAGCGGCGGAAGACAGGGTCCTTTCTACGAGCAGTACTTC	CASGGRQGPFYEQYF
NA	TRBJ2-3	few	TRBV2	TGTGCCAGCAGCCTCAGGGGTGTTACGCAGTATTTT	CASSLRGVTQYF
NA	TRBJ2-5	NA	TRBV11-3	TGTGCCAGCAGCTTAAGGGGGGCAGCTCAGCAAGAGACCCAGTACTTC	CASSLRGAAQQETQYF
TRBD2	TRBJ2-3	NA	TRBV20-1	TGCAGTGCTAGAACTAGCGGGAGGGCCTTCACAGATACGCAGTATTTT	CSARTSGRAFTDTQYF
NA	TRBJ2-2	many	TRBV5-6	TGTGCCAGCAGCTTGGCTCGTACCGGGGAGCTGTTTTTT	CASSLARTGELFF
TRBD1	TRBJ1-2	NA	TRBV6-1	TGTGCCAGCAGCCCCGGGACAGGGGGCGCAAAGGACTATGGCTACACCTTC	CASSPGTGGAKDYGYTF
NA	TRBJ1-5	NA	TRBV2	TGTGCCAGCAATCCGGACAGACTCCGCAATCAGCCCCAGCATTTT	CASNPDRLRNQPQHF
NA	TRBJ2-7	NA	TRBV20-1	TGCAGTGCTAGAGGAGAGACTACCAGTTCCTACGAGCAGTACTTC	CSARGETTSSYEQYF
NA	TRBJ1-4	few	TRBV12-3/TRBV12-4	TGTGCCAGCAGTTTAGCAGGGCATGGGGAAAAACTGTTTTTT	CASSLAGHGEKLFF
NA	TRBJ1-5	NA	TRBV6-1	TGTGCCAGCAGTGAGATGGACAGTACCAATCAGCCCCAGCATTTT	CASSEMDSTNQPQHF
NA	TRBJ2-3	many	TRBV7-9	TGTGCCAGCAGCTTAGTCGTCGTCAGGGAAGCGACAGATACGCAGTATTTT	CASSLVVVREATDTQYF
NA	TRBJ1-5	many	TRBV12-3/TRBV12-4	TGTGCCAGCAGTTTCTCCAAGGGTCAGCCCCAGCATTTT	CASSFSKGQPQHF
NA	TRBJ2-1	few	TRBV5-1	TGCGCCAGCAGCTCAGGGCCCACGAGCTCCTACAATGAGCAGTTCTTC	CASSSGPTSSYNEQFF
TRBD1	TRBJ2-7	few	TRBV4-3	TGCGCCAGCAGCCAAAGGACAGGGGACCCCTACGAGCAGTACTTC	CASSQRTGDPYEQYF
NA	TRBJ2-1	many	TRBV24-1	TGTGCCACCAGTATCATGGGGGTCGATGAGCAGTTCTTC	CATSIMGVDEQFF
TRBD1	TRBJ2-3	many	TRBV29-1	TGCAGCGTTGGGACAGGGGGCAGCGGCACAGATACGCAGTATTTT	CSVGTGGSGTDTQYF
NA	TRBJ2-2	NA	TRBV7-8	TGTGCCAGTTCCTCGGACGCGAACACCGGGGAGCTGTTTTTT	CASSSDANTGELFF
TRBD2	TRBJ2-1	few	TRBV3-1	TGTGCCAGCAGCCAAGGCGTAGCGGGAGGTCCCTCCTACAATGAGCAGTTCTTC	CASSQGVAGGPSYNEQFF
TRBD2	TRBJ2-1	NA	TRBV4-1	TGCGCCAGCAGCCAAAAACCGGGACTAGGTTCCTACAATGAGCAGTTCTTC	CASSQKPGLGSYNEQFF
TRBD1	TRBJ1-2	many	TRBV5-1	TGCGCCAGCAGCCCGGACAGGAACTATGGCTACACCTTC	CASSPDRNYGYTF
NA	TRBJ2-3	few	TRBV30	TGTGCCTGGAGTGTGCTTGCCAGCACAGATACGCAGTATTTT	CAWSVLASTDTQYF
TRBD1	TRBJ1-1	few	TRBV11-2	TGTGCCAGCAGCCCGACGACAGGGATAAACACTGAAGCTTTCTTT	CASSPTTGINTEAFF
NA	TRBJ2-1	many	TRBV29-1	TGCAGCGCAAGGACAGTTTACAATGAGCAGTTCTTC	CSARTVYNEQFF
NA	TRBJ2-1	NA	TRBV28	TGTGCCAGCAGTTTACTCGGGGCCGAGCAGTTCTTC	CASSLLGAEQFF
NA	TRBJ1-1	few	TRBV12-3/TRBV12-4	TGTGCCAGCAGTTTTGGGGACGGAATGAACACTGAAGCTTTCTTT	CASSFGDGMNTEAFF
TRBD1	TRBJ2-3	NA	TRBV7-3	TGTGCCAGCAGCGAAGGGGGCGGACCGAGCACAGATACGCAGTATTTT	CASSEGGGPSTDTQYF
NA	TRBJ1-5	few	TRBV6-2/TRBV6-3	TGTGCCAGCAGAGGGCTGGGGGGCCATCAGCCCCAGCATTTT	CASRGLGGHQPQHF
TRBD2	TRBJ2-3	NA	TRBV6-2/TRBV6-3	TGTGCCAGCAGTTACGGGGCAGCGGGACTAGCGGGATACACAGATACGCAGTATTTT	CASSYGAAGLAGYTDTQYF